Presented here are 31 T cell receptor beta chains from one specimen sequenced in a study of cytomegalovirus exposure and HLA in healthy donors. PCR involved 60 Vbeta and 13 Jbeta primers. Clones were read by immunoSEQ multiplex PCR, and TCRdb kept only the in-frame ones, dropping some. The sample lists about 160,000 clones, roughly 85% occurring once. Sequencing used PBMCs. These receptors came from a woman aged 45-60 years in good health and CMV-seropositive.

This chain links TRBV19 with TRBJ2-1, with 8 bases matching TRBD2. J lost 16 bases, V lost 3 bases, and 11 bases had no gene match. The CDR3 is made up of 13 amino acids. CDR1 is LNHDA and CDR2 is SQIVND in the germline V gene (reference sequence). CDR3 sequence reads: CASSISRGGISFF. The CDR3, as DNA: TGTGCCAGTAGTATCTCCCGGGGGGGAATCTCTTTCTTC.

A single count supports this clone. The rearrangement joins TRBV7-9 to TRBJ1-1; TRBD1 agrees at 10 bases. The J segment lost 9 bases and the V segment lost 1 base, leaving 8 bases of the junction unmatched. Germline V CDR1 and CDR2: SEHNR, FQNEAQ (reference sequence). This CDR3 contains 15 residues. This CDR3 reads CASSLDPQTGGKAFF. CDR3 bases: TGTGCCAGCAGCTTAGACCCCCAGACAGGGGGCAAAGCTTTCTTT.

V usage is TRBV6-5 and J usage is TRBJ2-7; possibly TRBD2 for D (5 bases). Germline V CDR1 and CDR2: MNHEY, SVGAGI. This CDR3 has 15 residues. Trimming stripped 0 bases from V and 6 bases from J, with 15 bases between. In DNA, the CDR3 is TGTGCCAGCAGTTACTCATACGGGGTAAATGGCGAGCAGTACTTC. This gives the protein CASSYSYGVNGEQYF.

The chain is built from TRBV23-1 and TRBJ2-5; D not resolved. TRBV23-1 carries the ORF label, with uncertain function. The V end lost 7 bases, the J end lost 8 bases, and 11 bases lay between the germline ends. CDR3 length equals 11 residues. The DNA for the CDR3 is TGCGCCAGCAAGTACCCGGTTACCCAGTACTTC. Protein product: CASKYPVTQYF.

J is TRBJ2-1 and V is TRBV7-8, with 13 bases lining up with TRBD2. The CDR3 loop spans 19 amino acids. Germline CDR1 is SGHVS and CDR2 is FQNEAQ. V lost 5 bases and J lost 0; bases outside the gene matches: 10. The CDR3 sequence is CASSPGTSGTPSSYNEQFF. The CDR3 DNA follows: TGTGCCAGCAGCCCAGGGACTAGCGGGACCCCAAGCTCCTACAATGAGCAGTTCTTC.

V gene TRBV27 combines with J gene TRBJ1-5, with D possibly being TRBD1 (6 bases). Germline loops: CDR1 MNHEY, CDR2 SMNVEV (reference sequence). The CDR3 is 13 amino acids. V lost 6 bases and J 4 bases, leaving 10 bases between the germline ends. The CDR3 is CASSSRGNQPQHF. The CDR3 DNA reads TGTGCCAGCAGCTCAAGGGGGAATCAGCCCCAGCATTTT.

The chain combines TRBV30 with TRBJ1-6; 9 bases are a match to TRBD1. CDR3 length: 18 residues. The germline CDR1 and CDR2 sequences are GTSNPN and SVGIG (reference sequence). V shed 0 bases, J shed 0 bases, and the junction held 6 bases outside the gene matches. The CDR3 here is CAWSVKTGGFSYNSPLHF. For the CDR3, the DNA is TGTGCCTGGAGTGTAAAGACAGGGGGATTCTCCTATAATTCACCCCTCCACTTT.

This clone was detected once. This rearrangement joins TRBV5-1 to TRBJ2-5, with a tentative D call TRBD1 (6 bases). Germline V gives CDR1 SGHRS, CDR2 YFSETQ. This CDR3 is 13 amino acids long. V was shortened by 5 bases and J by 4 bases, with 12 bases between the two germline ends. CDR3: CASSTRGGETQYF. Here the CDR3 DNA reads TGCGCCAGCAGTACTCGAGGGGGAGAGACCCAGTACTTC.

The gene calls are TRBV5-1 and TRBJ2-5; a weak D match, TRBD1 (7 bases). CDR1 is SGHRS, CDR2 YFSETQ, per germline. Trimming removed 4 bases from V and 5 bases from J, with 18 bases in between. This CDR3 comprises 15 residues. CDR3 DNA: TGCGCCAGCAGCGAGTTTCCGACAGGGAGGGAGACCCAGTACTTC. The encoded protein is CASSEFPTGRETQYF.

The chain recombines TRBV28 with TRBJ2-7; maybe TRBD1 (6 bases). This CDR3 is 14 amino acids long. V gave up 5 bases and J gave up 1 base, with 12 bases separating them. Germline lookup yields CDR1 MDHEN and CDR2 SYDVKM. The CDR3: CASSTPDRSYEQYF. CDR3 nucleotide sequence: TGTGCCAGCAGTACGCCGGACAGATCCTACGAGCAGTACTTC.

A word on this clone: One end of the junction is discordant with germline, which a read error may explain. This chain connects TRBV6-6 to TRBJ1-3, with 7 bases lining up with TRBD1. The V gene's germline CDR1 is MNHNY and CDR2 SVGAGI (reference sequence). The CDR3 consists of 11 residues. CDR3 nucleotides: TGTGCCAGCAGTTTAGACAGGGTATTAGATTTT. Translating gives CASSLDRVLDF.

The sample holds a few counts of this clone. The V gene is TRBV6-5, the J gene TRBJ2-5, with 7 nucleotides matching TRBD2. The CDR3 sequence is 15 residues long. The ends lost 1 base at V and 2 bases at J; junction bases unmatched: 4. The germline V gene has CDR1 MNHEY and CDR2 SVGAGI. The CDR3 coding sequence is TGTGCCAGCAGTTACTGGAGCGGGAATCAAGAGACCCAGTACTTC. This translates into CASSYWSGNQETQYF.

As DNA, the CDR3 is TGTGCCAGCAGACGTGGGGCTGGAGAGACCCAGTACTTC. This translates into CASRRGAGETQYF. V gene TRBV7-8 combines with J gene TRBJ2-5, with D possibly being TRBD1 (5 bases). Trimming took off 6 bases at V and 4 bases at J, with 12 bases between the two ends. Germline V gene lookup returns CDR1 SGHVS and CDR2 FQNEAQ. This CDR3 has 13 residues.

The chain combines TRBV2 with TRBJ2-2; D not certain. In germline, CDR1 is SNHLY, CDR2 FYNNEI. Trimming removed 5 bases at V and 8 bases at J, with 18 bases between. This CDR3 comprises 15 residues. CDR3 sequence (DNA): TGTGCCAGCAGTCCCCAGATGAACAGTGGTGGGGAGCTGTTTTTT. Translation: CASSPQMNSGGELFF.

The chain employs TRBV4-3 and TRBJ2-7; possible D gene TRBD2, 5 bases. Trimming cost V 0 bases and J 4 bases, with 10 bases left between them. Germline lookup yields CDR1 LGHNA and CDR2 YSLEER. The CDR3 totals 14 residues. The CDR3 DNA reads TGCGCCAGCAGCCAAGAGAGGGCAAAGTACGAGCAGTACTTC. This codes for CASSQERAKYEQYF.

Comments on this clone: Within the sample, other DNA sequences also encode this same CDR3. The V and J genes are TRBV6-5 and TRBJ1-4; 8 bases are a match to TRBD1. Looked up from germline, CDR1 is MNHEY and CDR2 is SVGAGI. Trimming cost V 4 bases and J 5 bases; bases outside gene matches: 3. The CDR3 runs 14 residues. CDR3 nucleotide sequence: TGTGCCAGCAGTTGGACAGGGACCAATGAAAAACTGTTTTTT. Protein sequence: CASSWTGTNEKLFF.

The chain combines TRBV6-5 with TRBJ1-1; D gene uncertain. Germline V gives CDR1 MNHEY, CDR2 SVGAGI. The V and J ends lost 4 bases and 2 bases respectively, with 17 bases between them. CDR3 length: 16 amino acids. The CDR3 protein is CASSSELRSYNTEAFF. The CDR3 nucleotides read TGTGCCAGCAGTTCCGAACTAAGGTCCTACAACACTGAAGCTTTCTTT.

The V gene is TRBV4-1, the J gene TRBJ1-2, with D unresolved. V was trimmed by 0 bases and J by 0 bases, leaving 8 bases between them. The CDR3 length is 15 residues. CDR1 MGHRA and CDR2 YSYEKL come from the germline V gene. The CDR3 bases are TGCGCCAGCAGCCAAGACGCGGGTTCTAACTATGGCTACACCTTC. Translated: CASSQDAGSNYGYTF.

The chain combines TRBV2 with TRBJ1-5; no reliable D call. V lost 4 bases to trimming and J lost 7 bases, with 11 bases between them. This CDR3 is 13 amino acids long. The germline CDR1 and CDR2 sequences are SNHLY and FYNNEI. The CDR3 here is CASSGSQNQPQHF. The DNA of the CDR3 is TGTGCCAGCAGTGGATCACAGAACCAGCCCCAGCATTTT.

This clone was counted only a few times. DNA for the CDR3: TGTGCCACCCTAGCGGGAGTAACCTACGAGCAGTACTTC. The encoded protein is CATLAGVTYEQYF. The chain couples TRBV6-1 to TRBJ2-7; 10 bases fit TRBD2. CDR1 and CDR2 from the germline V gene are MNHNS and SASEGT. The CDR3 loop spans 13 amino acids. V lost 10 bases, J lost 2 bases, and 5 bases stayed unmatched.

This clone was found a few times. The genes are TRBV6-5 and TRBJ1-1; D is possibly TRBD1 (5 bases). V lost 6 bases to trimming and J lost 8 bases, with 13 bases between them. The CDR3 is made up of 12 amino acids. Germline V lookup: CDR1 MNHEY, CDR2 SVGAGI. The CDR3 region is CASSPDKTEAFF. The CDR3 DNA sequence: TGTGCCAGCAGCCCGGACAAAACCGAAGCTTTCTTT.

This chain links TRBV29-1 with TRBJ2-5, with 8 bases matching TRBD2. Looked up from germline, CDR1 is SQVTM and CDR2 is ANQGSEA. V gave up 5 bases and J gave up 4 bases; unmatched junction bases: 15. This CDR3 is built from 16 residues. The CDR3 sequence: CSVYSTGREVRETQYF. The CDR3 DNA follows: TGCAGCGTTTACTCGACGGGGCGGGAGGTGAGAGAGACCCAGTACTTC.

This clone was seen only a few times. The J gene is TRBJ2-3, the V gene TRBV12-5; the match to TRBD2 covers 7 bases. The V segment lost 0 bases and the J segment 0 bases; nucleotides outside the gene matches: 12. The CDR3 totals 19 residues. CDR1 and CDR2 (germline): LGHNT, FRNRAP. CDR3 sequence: CASGLVQDGTTYSTDTQYF. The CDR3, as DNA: TGTGCTAGTGGTTTGGTACAAGATGGGACTACCTATAGCACAGATACGCAGTATTTT.

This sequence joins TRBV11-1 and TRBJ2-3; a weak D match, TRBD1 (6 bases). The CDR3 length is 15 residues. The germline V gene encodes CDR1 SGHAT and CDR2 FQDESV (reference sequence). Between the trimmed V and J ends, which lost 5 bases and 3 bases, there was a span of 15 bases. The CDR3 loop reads CASSNGQSVTDTQYF. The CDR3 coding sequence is TGTGCCAGCAGCAATGGACAGTCCGTTACAGATACGCAGTATTTT.

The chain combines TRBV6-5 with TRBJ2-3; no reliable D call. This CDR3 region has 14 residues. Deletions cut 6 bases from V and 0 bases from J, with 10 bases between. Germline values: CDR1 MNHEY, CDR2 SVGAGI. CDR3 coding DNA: TGTGCCAGCAGGGTTACTCTAAGCACAGATACGCAGTATTTT. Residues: CASRVTLSTDTQYF.

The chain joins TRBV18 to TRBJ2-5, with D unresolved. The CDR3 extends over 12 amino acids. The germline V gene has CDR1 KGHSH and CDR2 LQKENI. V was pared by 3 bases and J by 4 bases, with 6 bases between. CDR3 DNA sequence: TGTGCCAGCTCACCTGAACTAGAGACCCAGTACTTC. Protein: CASSPELETQYF.

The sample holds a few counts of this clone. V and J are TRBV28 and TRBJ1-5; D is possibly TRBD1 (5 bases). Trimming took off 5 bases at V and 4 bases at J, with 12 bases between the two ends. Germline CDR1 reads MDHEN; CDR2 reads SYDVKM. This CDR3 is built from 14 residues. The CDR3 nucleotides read TGTGCCAGCAGTCCTTGGACACCGAATCAGCCCCAGCATTTT. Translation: CASSPWTPNQPQHF.

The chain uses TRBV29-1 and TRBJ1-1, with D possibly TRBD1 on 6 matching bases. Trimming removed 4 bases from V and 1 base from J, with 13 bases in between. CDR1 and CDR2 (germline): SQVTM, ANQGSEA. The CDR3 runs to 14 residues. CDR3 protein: CSVAGARRNTEAFF. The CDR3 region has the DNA TGCAGCGTTGCAGGGGCCAGGAGGAACACTGAAGCTTTCTTT.

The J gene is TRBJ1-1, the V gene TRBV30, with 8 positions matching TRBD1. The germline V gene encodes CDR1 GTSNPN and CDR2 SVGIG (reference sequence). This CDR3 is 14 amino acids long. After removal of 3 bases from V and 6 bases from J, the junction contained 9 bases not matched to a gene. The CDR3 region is CAWSAGGGIPEAFF. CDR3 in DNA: TGTGCCTGGAGCGCAGGGGGCGGGATCCCTGAAGCTTTCTTT. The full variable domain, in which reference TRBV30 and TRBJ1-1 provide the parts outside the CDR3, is SQTIHQWPATLVQPVGSPLSLECTVEGTSNPNLYWYRQAAGRGLQLLFYSVGIGQISSEVPQNLSASRPQDRQFILSSKKLLLSDSGFYLCAWSAGGGIPEAFFGQGTRLTVV.

The CDR3 loop reads CASSFSLRGVNTEAFF. The CDR3 coding sequence is TGTGCCAGCAGCTTCAGCCTCAGGGGGGTGAACACTGAAGCTTTCTTT. J is TRBJ1-1 and V is TRBV13; TRBD1 agrees at 7 bases. From germline, CDR1 is PRHDT and CDR2 FYEKMQ (reference sequence). This CDR3 is built from 16 residues. V lost 3 bases and J lost 0; bases outside the gene matches: 7.

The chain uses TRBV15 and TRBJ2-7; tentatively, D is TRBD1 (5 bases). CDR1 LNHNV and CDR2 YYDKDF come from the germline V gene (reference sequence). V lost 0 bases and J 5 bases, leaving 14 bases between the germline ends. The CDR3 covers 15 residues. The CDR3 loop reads CATSRDGREANEQYF. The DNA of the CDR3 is TGTGCCACCAGCAGAGATGGCAGGGAAGCCAACGAGCAGTACTTC.